This TCR beta chain was identified during a study of technical replicates of blood from a few donors. Using immunoSEQ multiplex PCR, the repertoire was profiled, and TCRdb retains in-frame clones only, with some absent. The sample has approximately 87,000 clones, around 94% seen once. Per the germline V gene, CDR1 is GTSNPN and CDR2 is SVGIG (reference sequence). CDR3 length: 14 amino acids. The V and J ends lost 3 bases and 0 bases respectively, with 8 bases between them. The rearrangement links TRBV30 to TRBJ1-4; no clear D gene. Sequencing was performed on T cells isolated from PBMCs. This sequence originates from a human donor in good health. CDR3 DNA: TGTGCCTGGAGAGTTACGGCAACTAATGAAAAACTGTTTTTT. Residues: CAWRVTATNEKLFF.